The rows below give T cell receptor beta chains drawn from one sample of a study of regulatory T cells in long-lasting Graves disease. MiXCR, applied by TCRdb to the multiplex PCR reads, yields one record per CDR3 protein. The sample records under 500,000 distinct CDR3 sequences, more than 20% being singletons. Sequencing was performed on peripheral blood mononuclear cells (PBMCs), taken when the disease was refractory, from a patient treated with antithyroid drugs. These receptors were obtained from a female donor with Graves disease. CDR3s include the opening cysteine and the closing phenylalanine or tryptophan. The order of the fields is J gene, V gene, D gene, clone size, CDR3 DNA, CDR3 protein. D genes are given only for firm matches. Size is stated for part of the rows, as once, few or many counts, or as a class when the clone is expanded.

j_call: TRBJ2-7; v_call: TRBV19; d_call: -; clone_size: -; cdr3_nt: TGTGCCACTGGAGATGGGACACAATTTTGGGAGCAGTACTTC; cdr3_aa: CATGDGTQFWEQYF
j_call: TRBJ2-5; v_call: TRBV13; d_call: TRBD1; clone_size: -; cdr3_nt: TGTGCCAGCACCGTGACAGGGGGAGAAGAGACCCAGTACTTC; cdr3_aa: CASTVTGGEETQYF
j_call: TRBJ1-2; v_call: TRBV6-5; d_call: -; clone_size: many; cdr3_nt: TGTGCCAGCAGTTACTCCGGGGGCGCAAACTATGGCTACACCTTC; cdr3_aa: CASSYSGGANYGYTF
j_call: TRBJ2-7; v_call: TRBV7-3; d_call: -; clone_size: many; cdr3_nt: TGTGCCAGCAGCTTCCTGGCGGGTTCCTCCTACGAGCAGTACTTC; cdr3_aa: CASSFLAGSSYEQYF
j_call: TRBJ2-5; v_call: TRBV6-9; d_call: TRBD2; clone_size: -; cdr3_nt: TGTGCCAGCAGTTACACCGACGCGGGAGGAAGAGAGACCCAGTACTTC; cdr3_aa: CASSYTDAGGRETQYF
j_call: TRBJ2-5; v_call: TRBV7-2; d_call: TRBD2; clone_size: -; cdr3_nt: TGTGCCAGCAGAGTCGGGCTAGCGGGAGTCTTGTGGGACCAAGAGACCCAGTACTTC; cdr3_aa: CASRVGLAGVLWDQETQYF
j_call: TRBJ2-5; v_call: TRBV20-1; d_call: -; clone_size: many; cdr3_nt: TGCAGTGCTATGACAGATCAAGAGACCCAGTACTTC; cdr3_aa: CSAMTDQETQYF
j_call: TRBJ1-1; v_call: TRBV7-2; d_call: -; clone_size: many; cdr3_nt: TGTGCCAGCAGCGCGGGGCCAGTGAACACTGAAGCTTTCTTT; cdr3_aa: CASSAGPVNTEAFF
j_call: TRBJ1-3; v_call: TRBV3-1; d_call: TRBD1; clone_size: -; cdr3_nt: TGTGCCAGCAGCCGGACAGGGTCGAGTGTTACCATATATTTT; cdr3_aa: CASSRTGSSVTIYF
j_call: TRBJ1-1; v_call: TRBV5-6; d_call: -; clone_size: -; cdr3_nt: TGTGCCAGCAGCTTTATGGGGGCAAGGAACACTGAAGCTTTCTTT; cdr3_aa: CASSFMGARNTEAFF